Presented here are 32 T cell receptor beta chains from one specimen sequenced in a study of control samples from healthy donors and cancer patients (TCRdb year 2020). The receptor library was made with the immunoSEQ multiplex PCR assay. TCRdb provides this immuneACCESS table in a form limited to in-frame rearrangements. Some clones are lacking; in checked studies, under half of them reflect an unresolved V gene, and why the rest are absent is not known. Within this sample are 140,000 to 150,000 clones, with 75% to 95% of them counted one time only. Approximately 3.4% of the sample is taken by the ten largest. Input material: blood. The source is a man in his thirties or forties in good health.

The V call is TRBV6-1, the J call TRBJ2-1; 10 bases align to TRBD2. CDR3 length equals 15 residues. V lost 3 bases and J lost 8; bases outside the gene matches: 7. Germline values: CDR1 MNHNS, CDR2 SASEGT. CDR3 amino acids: CASSESAGGQHEQFF. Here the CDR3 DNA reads TGTGCCAGCAGTGAGTCAGCGGGGGGGCAGCATGAGCAGTTCTTC.

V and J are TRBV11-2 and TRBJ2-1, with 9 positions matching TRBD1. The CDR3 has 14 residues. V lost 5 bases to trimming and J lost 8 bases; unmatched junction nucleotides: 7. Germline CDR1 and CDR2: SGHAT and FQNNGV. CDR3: CASSPPGTGHEQFF. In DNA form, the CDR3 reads TGTGCCAGCAGCCCTCCCGGGACAGGGCATGAGCAGTTCTTC.

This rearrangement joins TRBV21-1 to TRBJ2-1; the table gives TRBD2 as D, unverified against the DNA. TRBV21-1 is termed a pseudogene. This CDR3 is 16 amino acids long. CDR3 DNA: TGTGCCAGCAGCTCCCAACTAGCGGACCTCTACAATGAGCAGTTCTTC. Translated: CASSSQLADLYNEQFF.

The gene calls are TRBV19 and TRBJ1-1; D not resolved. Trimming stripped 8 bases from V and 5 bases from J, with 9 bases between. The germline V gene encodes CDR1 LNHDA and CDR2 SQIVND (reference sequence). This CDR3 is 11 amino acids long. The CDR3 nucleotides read TGTGCCAGTTTTGCGGGGACTGAAGCTTTCTTT. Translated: CASFAGTEAFF.

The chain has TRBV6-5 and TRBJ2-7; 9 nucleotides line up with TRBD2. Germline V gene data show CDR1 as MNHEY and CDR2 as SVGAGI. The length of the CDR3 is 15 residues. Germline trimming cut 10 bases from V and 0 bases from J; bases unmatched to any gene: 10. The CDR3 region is CATTPAGGLSYEQYF. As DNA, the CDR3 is TGTGCCACAACCCCAGCGGGGGGCCTCTCCTACGAGCAGTACTTC.

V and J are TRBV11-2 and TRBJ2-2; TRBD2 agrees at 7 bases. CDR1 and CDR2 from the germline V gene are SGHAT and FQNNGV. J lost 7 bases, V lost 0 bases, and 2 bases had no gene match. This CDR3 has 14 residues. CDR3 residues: CASSLDPSGGELFF. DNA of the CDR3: TGTGCCAGCAGCTTAGACCCTAGCGGCGGGGAGCTGTTTTTT. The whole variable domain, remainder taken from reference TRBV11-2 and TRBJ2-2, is EAGVAQSPRYKIIEKRQSVAFWCNPISGHATLYWYQQILGQGPKLLIQFQNNGVVDDSQLPKDRFSAERLKGVDSTLKIQPAKLEDSAVYLCASSLDPSGGELFFGEGSRLTVL.

The CDR3, as DNA: TGTGCCAGCAGTTTATGGTCTAGCGGGGCCTCCTACAATGAGCAGTTCTTC. The encoded protein is CASSLWSSGASYNEQFF. The chain links TRBV27 to TRBJ2-1; 9 positions match TRBD2. The germline CDR1 and CDR2 sequences are MNHEY and SMNVEV (reference sequence). The CDR3 loop spans 17 amino acids. The trim removed 1 base at V and 0 bases at J, leaving 4 bases unmatched.

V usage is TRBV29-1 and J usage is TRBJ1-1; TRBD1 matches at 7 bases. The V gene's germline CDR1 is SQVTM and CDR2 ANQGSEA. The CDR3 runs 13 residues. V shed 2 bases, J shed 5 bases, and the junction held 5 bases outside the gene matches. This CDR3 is CSVETGEDTEAFF. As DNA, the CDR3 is TGCAGCGTTGAAACAGGGGAGGATACTGAAGCTTTCTTT.

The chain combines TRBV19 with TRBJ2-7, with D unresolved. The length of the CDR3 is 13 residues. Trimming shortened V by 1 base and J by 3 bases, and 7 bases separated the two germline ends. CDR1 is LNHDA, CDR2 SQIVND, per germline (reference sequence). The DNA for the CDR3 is TGTGCCAGTAGTATAGCCGGCATCTACGAGCAGTACTTC. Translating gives CASSIAGIYEQYF.

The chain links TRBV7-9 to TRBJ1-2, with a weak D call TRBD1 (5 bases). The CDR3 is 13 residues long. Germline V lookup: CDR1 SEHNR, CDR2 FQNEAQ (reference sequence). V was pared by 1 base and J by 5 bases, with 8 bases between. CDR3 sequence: CASSLGDGYGYTF. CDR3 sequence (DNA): TGTGCCAGCAGCTTAGGGGACGGTTATGGCTACACCTTC. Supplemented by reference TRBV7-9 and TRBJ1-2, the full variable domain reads DTGVSQNPRHKITKRGQNVTFRCDPISEHNRLYWYRQTLGQGPEFLTYFQNEAQLEKSRLLSDRFSAERPKGSFSTLEIQRTEQGDSAMYLCASSLGDGYGYTFGSGTRLTVV.

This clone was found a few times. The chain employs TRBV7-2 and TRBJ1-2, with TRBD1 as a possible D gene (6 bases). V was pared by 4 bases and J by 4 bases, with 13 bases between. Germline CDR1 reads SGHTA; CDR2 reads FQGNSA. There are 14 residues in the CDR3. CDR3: CASSSRTGSYGYTF. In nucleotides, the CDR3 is TGTGCCAGCAGCTCGAGAACAGGGAGCTATGGCTACACCTTC.

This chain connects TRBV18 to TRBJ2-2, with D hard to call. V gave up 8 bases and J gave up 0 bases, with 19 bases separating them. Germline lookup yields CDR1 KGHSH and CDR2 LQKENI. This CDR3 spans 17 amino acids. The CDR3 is CASPLWPGSANTGELFF. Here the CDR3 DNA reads TGTGCCAGCCCGTTGTGGCCCGGGTCGGCGAACACCGGGGAGCTGTTTTTT. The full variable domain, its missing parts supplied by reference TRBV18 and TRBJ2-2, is NAGVMQNPRHLVRRRGQEARLRCSPMKGHSHVYWYRQLPEEGLKFMVYLQKENIIDESGMPKERFSAEFPKEGPSILRIQQVVRGDSAAYFCASPLWPGSANTGELFFGEGSRLTVL.

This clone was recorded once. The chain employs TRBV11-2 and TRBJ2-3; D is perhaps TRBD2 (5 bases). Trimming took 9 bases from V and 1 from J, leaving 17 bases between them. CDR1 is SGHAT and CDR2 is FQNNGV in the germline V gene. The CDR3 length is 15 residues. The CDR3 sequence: CASSLAGGGTDTQYF. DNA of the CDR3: TGTGCCAGTTCCTTGGCGGGCGGTGGCACAGATACGCAGTATTTT.

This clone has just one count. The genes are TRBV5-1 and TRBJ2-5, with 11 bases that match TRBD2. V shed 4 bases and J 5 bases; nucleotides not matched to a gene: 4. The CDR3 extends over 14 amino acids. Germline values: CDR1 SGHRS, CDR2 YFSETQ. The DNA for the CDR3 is TGCGCCAGCAGCGCCGGGACTAGCGGTGAGACCCAGTACTTC. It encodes CASSAGTSGETQYF.

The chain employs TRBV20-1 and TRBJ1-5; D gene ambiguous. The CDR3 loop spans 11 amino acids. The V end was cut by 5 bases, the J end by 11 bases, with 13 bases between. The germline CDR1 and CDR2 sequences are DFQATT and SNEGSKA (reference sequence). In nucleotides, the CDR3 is TGCAGTGCTGCGGACGTGAGAGCCCAGCATTTT. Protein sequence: CSAADVRAQHF.

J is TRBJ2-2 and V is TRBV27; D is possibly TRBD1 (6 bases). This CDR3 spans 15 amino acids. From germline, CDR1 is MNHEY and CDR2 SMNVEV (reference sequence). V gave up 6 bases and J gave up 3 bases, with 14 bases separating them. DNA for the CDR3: TGTGCCAGCAGGTCCGAACAGGGTTACACCGGGGAGCTGTTTTTT. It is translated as CASRSEQGYTGELFF.

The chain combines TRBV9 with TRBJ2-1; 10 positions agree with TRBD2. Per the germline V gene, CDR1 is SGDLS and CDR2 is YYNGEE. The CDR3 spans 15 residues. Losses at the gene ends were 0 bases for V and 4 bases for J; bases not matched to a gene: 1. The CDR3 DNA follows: TGTGCCAGCAGCGTAGTGACTAGCGGGTACAATGAGCAGTTCTTC. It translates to CASSVVTSGYNEQFF. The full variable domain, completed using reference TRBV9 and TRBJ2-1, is DSGVTQTPKHLITATGQRVTLRCSPRSGDLSVYWYQQSLDQGLQFLIQYYNGEERAKGNILERFSAQQFPDLHSELNLSSLELGDSALYFCASSVVTSGYNEQFFGPGTRLTVL.

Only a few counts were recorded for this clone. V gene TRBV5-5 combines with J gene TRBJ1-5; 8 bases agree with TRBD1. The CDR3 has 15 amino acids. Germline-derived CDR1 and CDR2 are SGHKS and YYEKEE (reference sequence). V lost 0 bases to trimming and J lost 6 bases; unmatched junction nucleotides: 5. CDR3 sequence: CASSLAADRVQPQHF. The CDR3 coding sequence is TGTGCCAGCAGCTTGGCCGCGGACAGGGTTCAGCCCCAGCATTTT.

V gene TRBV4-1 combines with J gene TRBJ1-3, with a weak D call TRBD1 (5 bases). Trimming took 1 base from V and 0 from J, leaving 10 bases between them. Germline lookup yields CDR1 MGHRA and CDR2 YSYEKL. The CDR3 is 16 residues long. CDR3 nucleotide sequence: TGCGCCAGCAGCCAAGTACAGGAGCGCTCTGGAAACACCATATATTTT. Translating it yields CASSQVQERSGNTIYF.

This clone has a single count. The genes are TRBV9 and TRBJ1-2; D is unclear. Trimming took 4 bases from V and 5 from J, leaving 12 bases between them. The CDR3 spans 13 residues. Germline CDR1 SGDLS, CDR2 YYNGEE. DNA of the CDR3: TGTGCCAGCAGCTTTCAGCCGGGATATGGCTACACCTTC. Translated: CASSFQPGYGYTF.

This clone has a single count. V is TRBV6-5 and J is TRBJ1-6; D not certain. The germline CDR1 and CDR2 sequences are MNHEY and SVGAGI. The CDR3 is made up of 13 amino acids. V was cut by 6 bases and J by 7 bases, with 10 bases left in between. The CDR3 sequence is CASSRGRNSPLHF. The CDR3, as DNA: TGTGCCAGCAGCCGCGGAAGAAATTCACCCCTCCACTTT.

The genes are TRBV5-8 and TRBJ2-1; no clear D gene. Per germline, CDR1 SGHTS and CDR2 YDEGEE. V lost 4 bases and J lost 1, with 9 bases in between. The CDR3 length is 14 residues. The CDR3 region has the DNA TGTGCCAGCAGCCCCCACTCGTCCTACAATGAGCAGTTCTTC. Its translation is CASSPHSSYNEQFF.

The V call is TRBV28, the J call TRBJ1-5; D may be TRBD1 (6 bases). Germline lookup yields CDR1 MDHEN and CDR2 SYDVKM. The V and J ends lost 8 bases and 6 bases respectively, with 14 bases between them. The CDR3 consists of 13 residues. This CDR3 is CASEGGGTQPQHF. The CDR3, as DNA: TGTGCCAGCGAGGGGGGGGGCACTCAGCCCCAGCATTTT.

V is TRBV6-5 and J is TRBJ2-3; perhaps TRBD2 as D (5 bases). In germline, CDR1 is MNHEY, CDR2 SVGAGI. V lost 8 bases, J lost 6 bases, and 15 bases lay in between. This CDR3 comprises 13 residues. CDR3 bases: TGTGCCAGCGACGAGGGCGGGCGTGATACGCAGTATTTT. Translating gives CASDEGGRDTQYF.

CDR3 in amino acids: CASSRDFSYEQYF. The CDR3 region has the DNA TGCGCCAGCAGTAGGGACTTCTCCTACGAGCAGTACTTC. The chain joins TRBV10-1 to TRBJ2-7; D is possibly TRBD2 (6 bases). Trimming pared 5 bases from V and 0 bases from J, leaving 8 bases between. CDR1 and CDR2 from the germline V gene are WNHNN and SYGVQD (reference sequence). There are 13 residues in the CDR3.

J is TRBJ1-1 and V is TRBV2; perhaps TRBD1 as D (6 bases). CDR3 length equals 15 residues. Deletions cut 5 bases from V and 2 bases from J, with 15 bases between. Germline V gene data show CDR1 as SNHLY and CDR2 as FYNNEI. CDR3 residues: CASSIVRGANTEAFF. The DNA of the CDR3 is TGTGCCAGCAGTATCGTCCGGGGGGCAAACACTGAAGCTTTCTTT.

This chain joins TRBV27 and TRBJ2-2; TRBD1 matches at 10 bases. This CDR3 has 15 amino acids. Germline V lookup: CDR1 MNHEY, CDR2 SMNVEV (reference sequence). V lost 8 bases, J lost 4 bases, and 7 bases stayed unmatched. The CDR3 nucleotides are TGTGCCAGCGGCGACAGGGGGCGGATCACCGGGGAGCTGTTTTTT. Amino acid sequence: CASGDRGRITGELFF.

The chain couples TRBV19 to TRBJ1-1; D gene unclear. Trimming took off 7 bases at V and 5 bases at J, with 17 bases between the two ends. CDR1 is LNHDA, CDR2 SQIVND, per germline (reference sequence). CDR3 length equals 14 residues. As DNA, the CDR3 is TGTGCCAGTATAGAGGACCGGAGTGGTACTGAAGCTTTCTTT. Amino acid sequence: CASIEDRSGTEAFF. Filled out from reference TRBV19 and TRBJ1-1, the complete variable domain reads DGGITQSPKYLFRKEGQNVTLSCEQNLNHDAMYWYRQDPGQGLRLIYYSQIVNDFQKGDIAEGYSVSREKKESFPLTVTSAQKNPTAFYLCASIEDRSGTEAFFGQGTRLTVV.

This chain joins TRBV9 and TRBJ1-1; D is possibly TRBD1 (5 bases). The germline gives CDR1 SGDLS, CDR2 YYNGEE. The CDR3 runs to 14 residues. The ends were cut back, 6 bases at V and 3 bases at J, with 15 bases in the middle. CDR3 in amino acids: CASTPRLGHTEAFF. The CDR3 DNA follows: TGTGCCAGCACCCCGAGGTTGGGACACACTGAAGCTTTCTTT.

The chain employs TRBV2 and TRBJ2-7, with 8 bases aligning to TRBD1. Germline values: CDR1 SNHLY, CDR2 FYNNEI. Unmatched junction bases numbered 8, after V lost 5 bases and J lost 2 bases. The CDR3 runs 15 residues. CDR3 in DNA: TGTGCCAGCAGTCCAGGGGGCGTCCCCCCCTACGAGCAGTACTTC. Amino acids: CASSPGGVPPYEQYF.

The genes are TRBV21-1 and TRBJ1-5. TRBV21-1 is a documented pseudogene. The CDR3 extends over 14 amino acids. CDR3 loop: CASSKDEFCQPQHF. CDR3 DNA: TGTGCCAGCAGCAAAGATGAGTTTTGCCAGCCCCAGCATTTT.

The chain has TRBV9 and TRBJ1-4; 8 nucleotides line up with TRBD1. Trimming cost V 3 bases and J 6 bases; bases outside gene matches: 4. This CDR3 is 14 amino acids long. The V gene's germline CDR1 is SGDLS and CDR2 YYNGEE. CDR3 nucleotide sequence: TGTGCCAGCAGCGGAGGGACAGGTGATGAAAAACTGTTTTTT. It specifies CASSGGTGDEKLFF.